This section outlines one TCR beta chain sequence together with its context. V dropped 5 bases and J dropped 3 bases, with 8 bases sitting between them. This CDR3 has 12 amino acids. This sample is part of a study of blood T cell repertoires in COVID-19. In the study overall: Sites across the United States, Italy and Spain contributed samples from acute and convalescent COVID-19. T cells, B-cell-depleted T cells, or PBMCs provided the cDNA or gDNA that served as material.

In the authors' workflow: How many nucleated cells were present was estimated from reference gene primer amplification. Some clones are missing from TCRdb's copy, which holds only in-frame ones; the method was immunoSEQ multiplex PCR. V and J calls and clone size are given by that table; D and trimming were obtained from the DNA. The table has roughly 200,000 clones, around 85% seen once. The specimen was peripheral blood. The TCR comes from a man aged 50 to 59 who had recovered from COVID-19. The V gene is TRBV12-3 or TRBV12-4, the J gene TRBJ2-7; no definite D call. Here the CDR3 reads CASSPRIYEQYF. The CDR3 bases are TGTGCCAGCAGTCCCAGAATCTACGAGCAGTACTTC.